This T cell receptor beta chain was recorded in a study of human T cells and chemical hapten exposure. At the level of the study: Variability of per-sample TCR yields stemmed mainly from small differences in pooled library volume.

Germline CDR1 MNHNY, CDR2 SVGAGI (reference sequence). The CDR3 length is 15 residues. V was clipped by 6 bases and J by 4 bases; unmatched bases: 9. Time point: healthy volunteer bleed at 2 weeks. Researchers extracted total RNA from unfractionated whole blood. Original methodology: Samples contained a median of about 96,000 TCRs, with a range of roughly 20,000 to 690,600. MiXCR, run by TCRdb on the RACE reads, gives a single entry per CDR3 protein. TCRdb assigned the V and J calls; the authors' analysis was not used. Of 28,000 or so distinct CDR3 sequences in the sample, 7% to 8.5% were seen once. This clonotype came up a few times.

The rearrangement uses TRBV6-6 and TRBJ2-7; 10 positions agree with TRBD1. Input material: whole blood. This TCR was recovered from a human donor in good health. Some clones in this sample may be carry-over from other donors' samples. The CDR3 sequence: CASSRQGAAEYEQYF. CDR3 bases: TGTGCCAGCAGCCGACAGGGGGCGGCCGAGTACGAGCAGTACTTC.